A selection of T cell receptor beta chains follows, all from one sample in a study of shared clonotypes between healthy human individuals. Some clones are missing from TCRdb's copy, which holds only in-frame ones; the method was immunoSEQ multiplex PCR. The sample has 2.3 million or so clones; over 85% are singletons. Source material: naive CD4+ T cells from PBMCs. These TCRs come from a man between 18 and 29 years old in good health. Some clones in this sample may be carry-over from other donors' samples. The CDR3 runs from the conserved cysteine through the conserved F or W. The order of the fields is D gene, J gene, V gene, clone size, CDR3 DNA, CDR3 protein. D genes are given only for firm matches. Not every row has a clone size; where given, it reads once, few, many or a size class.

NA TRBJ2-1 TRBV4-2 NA TGTGCCAGCAGCCAAGGTATTACGTCTCAATGGAATGAGCAGTTCTTC CASSQGITSQWNEQFF
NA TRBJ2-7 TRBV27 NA TGTGCCAGCAGTTTATATCGCGGGCTCAGCGAGCAGTACTTC CASSLYRGLSEQYF
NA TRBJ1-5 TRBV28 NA TGTGCCAGTTCGTATGGGGGGGCGGGAGGTCAGCCCCAGCATTTT CASSYGGAGGQPQHF
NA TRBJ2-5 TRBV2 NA TGTGCCAGCAGTGAAGCGCTTGTGTACAGGACGTCCCAGTACTTC CASSEALVYRTSQYF
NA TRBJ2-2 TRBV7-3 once TGTGCCAGCAGCCGGCCAGGGAACACCGGGGAGCTGTTTTTT CASSRPGNTGELFF
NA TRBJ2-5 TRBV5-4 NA TGTGCCAGCAGTGAGGCTGAGAGGGAGACCCAGTACTTC CASSEAERETQYF
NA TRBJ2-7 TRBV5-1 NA TGCGCCAGCAGCTTCCGGGCAGGGAGCTCCTACGAGCAGTACTTC CASSFRAGSSYEQYF
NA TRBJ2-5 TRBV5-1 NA TGCGCCAGCAGCTTAACCGGGGGAGAGACCCAGTACTTC CASSLTGGETQYF
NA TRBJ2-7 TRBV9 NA TGTGCCAGCAGCCCCGAGACGAGTTCCTACGAGCAGTACTTC CASSPETSSYEQYF
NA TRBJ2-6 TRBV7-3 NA TGTGCCAGCAGCTTAATAGGTAGCGGAGGCGGGGCCAACGTCCTGACTTTC CASSLIGSGGGANVLTF
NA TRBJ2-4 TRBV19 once TGTGCCAGTGAGGGCAGGGACTCGGGGTTTGCCAAAAACATTCAGTACTTC CASEGRDSGFAKNIQYF
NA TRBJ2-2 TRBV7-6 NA TGTGCCAGCAGCTTTTTGAACACCGGGGAGCTGTTTTTT CASSFLNTGELFF
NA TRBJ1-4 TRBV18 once TGTGCCAGCTCACCAGGGGACGGGGGTGAAAAACTGTTTTTT CASSPGDGGEKLFF
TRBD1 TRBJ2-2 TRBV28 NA TGTGCCAGCAGTTCGGGACAGACCACCGGGGAGCTGTTTTTT CASSSGQTTGELFF
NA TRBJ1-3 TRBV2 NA TGTGCCAGCAGGGGCTCGGACTCTGGAAACACCATATATTTT CASRGSDSGNTIYF
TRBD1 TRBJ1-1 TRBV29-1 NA TGCAGCTCTAGGACAGGGACGAACACTGAAGCTTTCTTT CSSRTGTNTEAFF
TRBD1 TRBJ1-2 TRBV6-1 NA TGTGCCAGCAGACCGCAGGGGGCGCCCTATGGCTACACCTTC CASRPQGAPYGYTF
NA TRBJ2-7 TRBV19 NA TGTGCCAGTAGTATCACAGACCTATTCCCTCGGGAGCAGTACTTC CASSITDLFPREQYF
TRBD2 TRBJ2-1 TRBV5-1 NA TGCGCCAGCAGCTTGAACGGGGACTATTACAATGAGCAGTTCTTC CASSLNGDYYNEQFF
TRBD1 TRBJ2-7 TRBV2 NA TGTGCCAGCACGGACAGGGGCCCCGAGCAGTACTTC CASTDRGPEQYF
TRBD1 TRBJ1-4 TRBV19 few TGTGCCGTCGGGACAGGGAGGAGAGAAAAACTGTTTTTT CAVGTGRREKLFF
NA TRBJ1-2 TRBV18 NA TGTGCCAGCTCACCATCAACCTCTGGGGGAGGGAACTATGGCTACACCTTC CASSPSTSGGGNYGYTF
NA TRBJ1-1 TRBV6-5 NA TGTGCCAGCAGTTACTCGGTTTCAACTAACACTGAAGCTTTCTTT CASSYSVSTNTEAFF
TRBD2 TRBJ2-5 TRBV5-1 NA TGCGCCAGCACATCCGGCGGGGGAGAAGAGACCCAGTACTTC CASTSGGGEETQYF
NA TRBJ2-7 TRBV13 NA TGTGCCAGCAGCTTGCCGGGCCTCGTAGGGGAGCAGTACTTC CASSLPGLVGEQYF
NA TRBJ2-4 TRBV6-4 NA TGTGCCAGCAGTGCCACCAAGACGCACATTCAGTACTTC CASSATKTHIQYF
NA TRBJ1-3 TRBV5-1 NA TGCGCCAGCAGCTTGGAAGGGCGGGCCTCTGGAAACACCATATATTTT CASSLEGRASGNTIYF
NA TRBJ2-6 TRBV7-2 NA TGTGCCAGCAGCTTAGCCGTCTCTGGGGCCAACGTCCTGACTTTC CASSLAVSGANVLTF
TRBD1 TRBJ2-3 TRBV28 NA TGTGCCAGCGAAACCGGGACAGAAGCAGATACGCAGTATTTT CASETGTEADTQYF
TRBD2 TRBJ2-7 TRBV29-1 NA TGCAGCGTAGGACTAGCGGCAGAGCAGTACTTC CSVGLAAEQYF
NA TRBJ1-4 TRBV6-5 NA TGTGCCAGCAGTTTAGGGGCGTTCGGGGAAAAACTGTTTTTT CASSLGAFGEKLFF
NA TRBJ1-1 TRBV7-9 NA TGTGCCAGCTCGGGAGGGGGAACTGAAGCTTTCTTT CASSGGGTEAFF
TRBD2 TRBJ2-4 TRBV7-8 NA TGTGCCAGCAGCTTAGTCAGGGCGGGAGTAGCCAAAAACATTCAGTACTTC CASSLVRAGVAKNIQYF
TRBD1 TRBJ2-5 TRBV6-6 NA TGTGCCAGCAGCCTGGACAGGGGGCGCCAAGAGACCCAGTACTTC CASSLDRGRQETQYF
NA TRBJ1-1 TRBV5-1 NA TGCGCCAGCAGCTTATCGGGGGTGGGCACTGAAGCTTTCTTT CASSLSGVGTEAFF
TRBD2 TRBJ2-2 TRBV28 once TGTGCCAGCAGTCCTTTTAGCGGGAGAGGAACCGGGGAGCTGTTTTTT CASSPFSGRGTGELFF
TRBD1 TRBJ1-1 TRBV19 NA TGTGCCAGTAGAGACAGGGATGGGGGGTGGACTGAAGCTTTCTTT CASRDRDGGWTEAFF
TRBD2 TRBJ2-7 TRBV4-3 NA TGCGCCAGCAGCCAATTAGCGGGAGGGCCGTCCTACGAGCAGTACTTC CASSQLAGGPSYEQYF
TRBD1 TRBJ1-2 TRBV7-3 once TGTGCCAGCAGCTCCGGGACAGGGAATGGCTACACCTTC CASSSGTGNGYTF
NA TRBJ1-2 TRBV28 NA TGTGCCAGCCTGCCCGGGAGGGACTATGGCTACACCTTC CASLPGRDYGYTF
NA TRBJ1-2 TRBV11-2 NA TGTGCCAGCAGCTTAGATAGAGGGGGATATGGCTACACCTTC CASSLDRGGYGYTF
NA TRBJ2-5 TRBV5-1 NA TGCGCCAGCAGCTTGGACTCTAATCAAGAGACCCAGTACTTC CASSLDSNQETQYF